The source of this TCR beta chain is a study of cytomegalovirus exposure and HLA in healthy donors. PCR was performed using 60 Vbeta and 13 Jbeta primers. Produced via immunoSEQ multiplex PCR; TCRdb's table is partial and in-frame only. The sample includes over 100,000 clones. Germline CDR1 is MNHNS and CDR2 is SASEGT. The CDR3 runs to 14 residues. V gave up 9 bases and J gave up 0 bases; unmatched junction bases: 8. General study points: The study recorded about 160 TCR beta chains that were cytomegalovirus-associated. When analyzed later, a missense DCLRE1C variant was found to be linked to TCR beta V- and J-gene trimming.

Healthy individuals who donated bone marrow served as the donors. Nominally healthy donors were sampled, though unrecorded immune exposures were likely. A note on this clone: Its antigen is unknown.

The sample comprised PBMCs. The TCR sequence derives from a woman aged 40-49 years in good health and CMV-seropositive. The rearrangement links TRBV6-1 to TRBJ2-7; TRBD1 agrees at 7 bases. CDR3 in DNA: TGTGCCAGTAGTCGGGGACAGTACTCCTACGAGCAGTACTTC. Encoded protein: CASSRGQYSYEQYF.